A single T cell receptor (beta chain) is shown here with its context. Its specificity is unknown. The data belong to a study of T cell responses to AZD1222 COVID-19 vaccine. Trimming cost V 3 bases and J 3 bases, with 17 bases left between them. CDR3 length equals 16 residues. Germline assignment: CDR1 LNHNV and CDR2 YYDKDF (reference sequence). Study-wide points: Baseline antibody screening turned up just a handful of seropositive AZD1222 recipients.

Sequenced by immunoSEQ multiplex PCR; TCRdb stores in-frame clones only, minus some. The sample records tens of thousands of clones, roughly nine tenths being singletons. This clonotype was obtained from an adult in good health. The sequences come from peripheral blood, collected on day 0 of AZD1222 vaccination. The rearrangement uses TRBV15 and TRBJ1-1, with D perhaps TRBD1 (5 bases). CDR3 region: CATSRERQQGDTEAFF. CDR3 coding DNA: TGTGCCACCAGCAGGGAGCGACAACAAGGGGACACTGAAGCTTTCTTT. Filled out from reference TRBV15 and TRBJ1-1, the complete variable domain reads DAMVIQNPRYQVTQFGKPVTLSCSQTLNHNVMYWYQQKSSQAPKLLFHYYDKDFNNEADTPDNFQSRRPNTSFCFLDIRSPGLGDTAMYLCATSRERQQGDTEAFFGQGTRLTVV.